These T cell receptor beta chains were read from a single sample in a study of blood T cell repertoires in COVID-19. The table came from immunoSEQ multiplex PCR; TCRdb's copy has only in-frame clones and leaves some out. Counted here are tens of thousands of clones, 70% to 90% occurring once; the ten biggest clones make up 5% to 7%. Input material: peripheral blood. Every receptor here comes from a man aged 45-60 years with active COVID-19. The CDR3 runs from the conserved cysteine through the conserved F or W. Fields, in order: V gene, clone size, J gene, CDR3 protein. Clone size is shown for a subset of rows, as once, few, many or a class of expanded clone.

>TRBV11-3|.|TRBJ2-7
CASSLVQLTYEQYF
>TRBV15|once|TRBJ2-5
CATSRDRGGLTQYF
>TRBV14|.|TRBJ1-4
CASAGTGAQKLFF
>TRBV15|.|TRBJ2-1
CATSRTRDSQEEQFF
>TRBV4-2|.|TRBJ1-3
CASSQVSQGTSGNTIYF
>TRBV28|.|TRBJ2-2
CASRQTLGRERDTGELFF
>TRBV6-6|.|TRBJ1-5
CASSRTAPSNQPQHF
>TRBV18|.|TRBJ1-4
CASSPTVGWQANEKLFF
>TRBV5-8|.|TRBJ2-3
CASHTSSTDTQYF
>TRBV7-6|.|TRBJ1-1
CASSLARENTEAFF
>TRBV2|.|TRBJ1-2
CASNRQDLNYGYTF
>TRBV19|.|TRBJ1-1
CASTPRGLNTEAFF
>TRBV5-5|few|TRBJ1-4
CASSPIGGFNEKLFF
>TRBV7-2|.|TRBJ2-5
CASSLADRARGRETQYF
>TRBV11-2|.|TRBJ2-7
CASSLGGTGIIEQYF
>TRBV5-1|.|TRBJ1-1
CASSLVGLSEAFF
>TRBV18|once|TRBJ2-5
CASSPGGTASQETQYF
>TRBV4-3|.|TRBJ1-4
CASSQDRGTGDEKLFF
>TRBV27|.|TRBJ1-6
CASSKNRDSGSPLHF
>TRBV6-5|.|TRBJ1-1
CASSYGSMNTEAFF
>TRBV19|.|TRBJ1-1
CASSQQTGTEAFF
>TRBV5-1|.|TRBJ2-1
CASSFVGGYNEQFF
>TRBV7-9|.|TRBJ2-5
CASTSGGETQYF
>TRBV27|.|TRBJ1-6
CASTSLQGPNSPLHF
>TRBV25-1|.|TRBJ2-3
CASSGITGKGTDTQYF
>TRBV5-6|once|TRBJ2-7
CASSFGDSYEQYF
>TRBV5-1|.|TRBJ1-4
CASSLVGGYEKLFF
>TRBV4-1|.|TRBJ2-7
CASSQIGLAGNEQYF
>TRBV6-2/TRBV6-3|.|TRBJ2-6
CASSYFGQLRDGANVLTF
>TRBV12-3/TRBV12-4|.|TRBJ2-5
CASSFSGSETQYF
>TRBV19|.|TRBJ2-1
CASSIAAAGVGEQFF